A single sample gave rise to the 23 T cell receptor beta chains below, sequenced in a study of cytomegalovirus exposure and HLA in healthy donors. Amplification used 60 Vbeta primers and 13 Jbeta primers. TCRdb's table, derived via immunoSEQ multiplex PCR, lists solely in-frame clones and lacks some. The profile shows 80,000 to 100,000 clones, around 73% of them singletons. Sequences were obtained from PBMCs. All receptors derive from a middle-aged man in good health and CMV-seronegative.

V and J are TRBV7-2 and TRBJ2-5, with 12 bases that match TRBD2. Germline trimming cut 5 bases from V and 2 bases from J; bases unmatched to any gene: 9. Germline loops: CDR1 SGHTA, CDR2 FQGNSA. The CDR3 has 17 amino acids. CDR3 coding DNA: TGTGCCAGCAGCCGAACCCAACTAGCGGGGGGTCAAGAGACCCAGTACTTC. Translating it yields CASSRTQLAGGQETQYF.

This rearrangement joins TRBV1 to TRBJ2-5; TRBD2, the D gene given by the table, was not confirmed from the DNA. TRBV1 is a recognized pseudogene. This CDR3 has 17 amino acids. CDR3 sequence: CTSSQAQAGGLVETQYF. The DNA for the CDR3 is TGCACCAGCAGCCAAGCACAAGCGGGGGGGCTAGTGGAGACCCAGTACTTC.

The V gene is TRBV5-1, the J gene TRBJ1-2; D possibly corresponds to TRBD1 (6 bases). V shed 4 bases and J shed 3 bases, with 10 bases lying between them. The CDR3 runs to 13 residues. Germline CDR1 is SGHRS and CDR2 is YFSETQ. The CDR3: CASSQQGYYGYTF. The CDR3, as DNA: TGCGCCAGCAGCCAACAGGGATACTATGGCTACACCTTC.

V is TRBV30 and J is TRBJ2-7, with D perhaps matching TRBD2 (6 bases). Between the trimmed V and J ends, which lost 5 bases and 5 bases, there was a span of 19 bases. CDR3 length equals 14 residues. Germline V gene lookup returns CDR1 GTSNPN and CDR2 SVGIG (reference sequence). CDR3 sequence reads: CAWDHSDGRNEQYF. For the CDR3, the DNA is TGTGCCTGGGACCACAGCGATGGGAGGAACGAGCAGTACTTC.

J is TRBJ2-7 and V is TRBV5-1; the match to TRBD2 covers 8 bases. CDR3 length: 14 amino acids. Per the germline V gene, CDR1 is SGHRS and CDR2 is YFSETQ. The J segment lost 7 bases and the V segment lost 4 bases, leaving 10 bases of the junction unmatched. In DNA, the CDR3 is TGCGCCAGCAGCCGGGAGGGGATGGTGCGGGAGCAGTACTTC. Its protein is CASSREGMVREQYF.

The V call is TRBV5-8, the J call TRBJ1-5; 9 nucleotides line up with TRBD1. The CDR3 sequence is 14 residues long. The trim removed 7 bases at V and 7 bases at J, leaving 9 bases unmatched. CDR1 is SGHTS, CDR2 YDEGEE, per germline. The CDR3: CASGAGTGLQPQHF. The CDR3 region has the DNA TGTGCCAGCGGAGCCGGGACAGGGCTCCAGCCCCAGCATTTT.

The rearrangement uses TRBV5-8 and TRBJ2-5; perhaps TRBD1 as D (6 bases). Per germline, CDR1 SGHTS and CDR2 YDEGEE. Trimming took off 4 bases at V and 2 bases at J, with 15 bases between the two ends. This CDR3 is built from 15 residues. Written as DNA, the CDR3 is TGTGCCAGCAGCCTAGGGACAAACCTTCAAGAGACCCAGTACTTC. Translated, it gives CASSLGTNLQETQYF.

This clone was found once. The rearrangement joins TRBV7-2 to TRBJ1-4; no reliable D call. The CDR3 consists of 15 residues. Germline V gene lookup returns CDR1 SGHTA and CDR2 FQGNSA. V was shortened by 0 bases and J by 4 bases, with 9 bases between the two germline ends. CDR3 DNA: TGTGCCAGCAGCTTAGCGCTGGCAGTTAATGAAAAACTGTTTTTT. Its translation is CASSLALAVNEKLFF.

The chain employs TRBV5-4 and TRBJ2-1; 9 bases map to TRBD2. Unmatched junction bases numbered 8, after V lost 4 bases and J lost 6 bases. Germline CDR1 and CDR2: SGHNT and YYREEE (reference sequence). The CDR3 has 15 residues. The DNA for the CDR3 is TGTGCCAGCAGCCGTAGCGGGGGTGCCTCCAATGAGCAGTTCTTC. Translated: CASSRSGGASNEQFF.

This chain joins TRBV5-1 and TRBJ2-2, with D perhaps matching TRBD1 (6 bases). Deletions cut 0 bases from V and 5 bases from J, with 14 bases between. The CDR3 extends over 16 amino acids. CDR1 is SGHRS and CDR2 is YFSETQ in the germline V gene. The CDR3 DNA sequence: TGCGCCAGCAGCTTGGCCCCAGGGGCGTGGACCGGGGAGCTGTTTTTT. Translation gives CASSLAPGAWTGELFF.

The chain carries TRBV7-2 and TRBJ2-7, with D maybe TRBD2 (6 bases). Germline V gene data show CDR1 as SGHTA and CDR2 as FQGNSA. The CDR3 is 14 residues long. V was pared by 1 base and J by 0 bases, with 7 bases between. The CDR3: CASSLVAVSYEQYF. CDR3 bases: TGTGCCAGCAGCTTAGTAGCGGTCTCCTACGAGCAGTACTTC.

The chain uses TRBV6-4 and TRBJ2-3, with TRBD2 matching over 9 bases. With V trimmed by 7 bases and J by 2 bases, 4 bases remained unmatched. Germline CDR1 is MRHNA and CDR2 is SNTAGT. This CDR3 is built from 14 residues. The CDR3 DNA is TGTGCCAGCAAACTAGCGGGCGACACAGATACGCAGTATTTT. Its protein product is CASKLAGDTDTQYF.

This clone has just a few counts. The V and J genes are TRBV2 and TRBJ1-4; 7 bases agree with TRBD1. CDR1 and CDR2 from the germline V gene are SNHLY and FYNNEI. This CDR3 has 14 amino acids. With 6 bases clipped from V and 8 bases from J, the junction kept 9 bases outside the gene matches. Here the CDR3 DNA reads TGTGCCAGCAGAGACAGGGAAGGCAGGGAAAAACTGTTTTTT. It encodes CASRDREGREKLFF.

The chain is built from TRBV5-1 and TRBJ2-2, with 12 positions matching TRBD2. The trim removed 5 bases at V and 6 bases at J, leaving 8 bases unmatched. The CDR3 contains 16 residues. Germline V lookup: CDR1 SGHRS, CDR2 YFSETQ. This CDR3 reads CASRSLAGGPSGELFF. As DNA, the CDR3 is TGCGCCAGCAGATCCCTAGCGGGGGGGCCGTCCGGGGAGCTGTTTTTT.

This chain links TRBV5-1 with TRBJ2-2, with 10 bases lining up with TRBD1. Trimming cost V 4 bases and J 7 bases; bases outside gene matches: 10. From germline, CDR1 is SGHRS and CDR2 YFSETQ. The CDR3 contains 16 residues. The CDR3 bases are TGCGCCAGCAGCCCGACAGGGGGCGAAAAAGGCGGGGAGCTGTTTTTT. It encodes CASSPTGGEKGGELFF.

This chain joins TRBV29-1 and TRBJ2-7; TRBD2 might be the D (7 bases). V was clipped by 3 bases and J by 3 bases, with 12 bases between them. The CDR3 covers 13 residues. Germline V gene lookup returns CDR1 SQVTM and CDR2 ANQGSEA. The CDR3 loop reads CSVDEGGGYEQYF. The CDR3 DNA reads TGCAGCGTTGATGAGGGGGGGGGCTACGAGCAGTACTTC.

V is TRBV5-1 and J is TRBJ2-5, with 11 bases that match TRBD2. The CDR3 extends over 16 amino acids. The ends lost 1 base at V and 5 bases at J; junction bases unmatched: 7. Germline V gene data show CDR1 as SGHRS and CDR2 as YFSETQ. CDR3 DNA: TGCGCCAGCAGCTTGCTCCCACTAGCGGGGGTGGAGACCCAGTACTTC. Protein: CASSLLPLAGVETQYF.

The rearrangement joins TRBV4-2 to TRBJ2-2; 7 bases map to TRBD1. The CDR3 covers 15 residues. Germline V gene sequence: CDR1 LGHNA, CDR2 YNFKEQ. V shed 4 bases, J shed 4 bases, and the junction held 6 bases outside the gene matches. CDR3 coding DNA: TGTGCCAGCAGCCTCACAGGGGCGGGCACCGGGGAGCTGTTTTTT. Its translation is CASSLTGAGTGELFF.

V gene TRBV14 combines with J gene TRBJ2-7; 7 bases are shared with TRBD1. Trimming cost V 0 bases and J 0 bases; bases outside gene matches: 5. Germline V CDR1 and CDR2: SGHDN, FVKESK. The CDR3 is made up of 16 amino acids. The CDR3, as DNA: TGTGCCAGCAGCCAAGATGGGGGACAGACCTCCTACGAGCAGTACTTC. Residues: CASSQDGGQTSYEQYF. Full variable domain (remainder filled in from reference TRBV14 and TRBJ2-7): EAGVTQFPSHSVIEKGQTVTLRCDPISGHDNLYWYRRVMGKEIKFLLHFVKESKQDESGMPNNRFLAERTGGTYSTLKVQPAELEDSGVYFCASSQDGGQTSYEQYFGPGTRLTVT.

This chain links TRBV6-6 with TRBJ2-3; D might be TRBD1 (6 bases). Germline CDR1 is MNHNY and CDR2 is SVGAGI (reference sequence). Trimming stripped 4 bases from V and 4 bases from J, with 9 bases between. The CDR3 spans 13 residues. The CDR3 DNA is TGTGCCAGCAGTTTTACAGGGTCAGATACGCAGTATTTT. It encodes CASSFTGSDTQYF.

The chain employs TRBV5-1 and TRBJ2-2; D is ambiguous. V was cut by 6 bases and J by 3 bases, with 6 bases left in between. The V gene's germline CDR1 is SGHRS and CDR2 YFSETQ. CDR3 length: 12 residues. CDR3 in amino acids: CASKVDTGELFF. The CDR3, as DNA: TGCGCCAGCAAAGTAGACACCGGGGAGCTGTTTTTT.

This chain connects TRBV30 to TRBJ1-1, with a tentative D call TRBD1 (5 bases). Between the trimmed V and J ends, which lost 0 bases and 2 bases, there was a span of 7 bases. This CDR3 is 13 amino acids long. Looked up from germline, CDR1 is GTSNPN and CDR2 is SVGIG (reference sequence). CDR3 nucleotides: TGTGCCTGGAGTGTACAGGATAACACTGAAGCTTTCTTT. Translating it yields CAWSVQDNTEAFF.

The rearrangement joins TRBV30 to TRBJ2-2, with TRBD1 matching 10 bases. Trimming removed 5 bases from V and 7 bases from J; junction bases left unmatched: 7. Germline assignment: CDR1 GTSNPN and CDR2 SVGIG (reference sequence). This CDR3 has 14 amino acids. This chain's CDR3 is CAWSTGGYLGELFF. The CDR3 nucleotides read TGTGCCTGGTCGACAGGGGGCTACCTCGGGGAGCTGTTTTTT.